The rows below give T cell receptor beta chains drawn from one sample of a study of shared clonotypes between healthy human individuals. The repertoire was sequenced with immunoSEQ multiplex PCR; TCRdb's copy has only in-frame clones and lacks some. The table lists approximately 720,000 clones, around 72% of them singletons, with approximately 2% in the top ten. Sequencing input: memory CD4+ T cells sorted from blood. The receptors here all came from a woman between 25 and 40 years old in good health. CDR3s include the opening cysteine and the closing phenylalanine or tryptophan. The D gene is left open where the match is weak. Clone size appears in some rows only: once, few, many, or a class for an expanded clone.

D gene,clone size,J gene,V gene,CDR3 length,CDR3 protein,CDR3 DNA
NA,NA,TRBJ2-1,TRBV14,16,CASSRMDIGSYNEQFF,TGTGCCAGCAGCCGGATGGACATAGGCTCCTACAATGAGCAGTTCTTC
NA,NA,TRBJ2-3,TRBV28,15,CASSLTGYSTDTQYF,TGTGCCAGCAGTTTAACAGGGTATAGTACAGATACGCAGTATTTT
TRBD2,NA,TRBJ2-3,TRBV2,14,CASIAGVSTDTQYF,TGTGCCAGCATTGCGGGAGTAAGCACAGATACGCAGTATTTT
NA,NA,TRBJ1-5,TRBV6-1,13,CASRGTHNQPQHF,TGTGCCAGCAGGGGGACCCATAATCAGCCCCAGCATTTT
TRBD1,NA,TRBJ2-7,TRBV5-1,14,CASSSTGASYEQYF,TGCGCCAGCAGCTCGACAGGGGCCTCCTACGAGCAGTACTTC
NA,NA,TRBJ2-1,TRBV4-1,16,CASSQDVRDYRNEQFF,TGCGCCAGCAGCCAAGATGTGCGGGATTATAGAAATGAGCAGTTCTTC
NA,NA,TRBJ2-7,TRBV6-4,12,CASSDSTDEQYF,TGTGCCAGCAGTGATTCGACGGACGAGCAGTACTTC
NA,NA,TRBJ2-7,TRBV6-4,14,CASSSSGPKGEQYF,TGTGCCAGCAGTTCCTCCGGGCCGAAAGGGGAGCAGTACTTC
NA,NA,TRBJ1-3,TRBV5-1,14,CASSRTDAGNTIYF,TGCGCCAGCAGCCGAACTGACGCTGGAAACACCATATATTTT
NA,NA,TRBJ2-3,TRBV27,16,CASSHFGDSLRDTQYF,TGTGCCAGCAGTCATTTCGGGGACTCCCTCCGAGATACGCAGTATTTT
NA,NA,TRBJ2-2,TRBV9,16,CASSVGNSANTGELFF,TGTGCCAGCAGCGTAGGAAATAGCGCGAACACCGGGGAGCTGTTTTTT
NA,NA,TRBJ2-7,TRBV18,17,CASSRTTGVPNTYEQYF,TGTGCCAGCTCACGGACTACAGGGGTCCCAAACACCTACGAGCAGTACTTC
NA,NA,TRBJ1-5,TRBV28,15,CASRPRGHGNQPQHF,TGTGCCAGCAGGCCCCGGGGCCATGGCAATCAGCCCCAGCATTTT
TRBD2,NA,TRBJ2-1,TRBV14,16,CASSQDLLAGGNEQFF,TGTGCCAGCAGCCAAGATCTCCTAGCGGGAGGAAATGAGCAGTTCTTC
NA,NA,TRBJ2-1,TRBV14,13,CASSQIFTSEQFF,TGTGCCAGCAGCCAAATATTTACAAGTGAGCAGTTCTTC
NA,NA,TRBJ2-5,TRBV6-5,15,CASSYSRGLGETQYF,TGTGCCAGCAGTTACTCTCGCGGGCTAGGAGAGACCCAGTACTTC
TRBD1,NA,TRBJ2-1,TRBV5-1,17,CASSLIRLRDRFNEQFF,TGCGCCAGCAGCCTAATCAGACTCCGGGACAGATTCAATGAGCAGTTCTTC
NA,NA,TRBJ2-2,TRBV4-2,14,CASSRGVNTGELFF,TGTGCCAGCAGCCGAGGGGTGAACACCGGGGAGCTGTTTTTT
NA,once,TRBJ2-5,TRBV7-2,14,CASSLDGGQETQYF,TGTGCCAGCAGCTTAGACGGCGGCCAAGAGACCCAGTACTTC
TRBD2,NA,TRBJ2-4,TRBV15,16,CATSGLWGGSKNIQYF,TGTGCCACCAGCGGCCTGTGGGGGGGGTCCAAAAACATTCAGTACTTC
NA,NA,TRBJ2-1,TRBV7-3,12,CASSPGSGGQFF,TGTGCCAGCAGCCCAGGCTCAGGAGGGCAGTTCTTC
NA,NA,TRBJ2-1,TRBV7-2,14,CASSSTGTWREQFF,TGTGCCAGCAGCTCGACCGGGACCTGGCGAGAGCAGTTCTTC
NA,NA,TRBJ1-2,TRBV28,13,CASSLVGKYGYTF,TGTGCCAGCAGTTTGGTAGGGAAATATGGCTACACCTTC
NA,NA,TRBJ2-7,TRBV28,14,CASKPRDTGLLEYF,TGTGCCAGCAAACCCCGGGACACGGGATTATTAGAGTACTTC
NA,once,TRBJ2-1,TRBV21-1,16,CASSKARSSGGNEQFF,TGTGCCAGCAGCAAAGCCCGATCGAGCGGCGGGAATGAGCAGTTCTTC
NA,NA,TRBJ1-2,TRBV28,14,CASSLGRANYGYTF,TGTGCCAGCAGTTTAGGGCGAGCTAACTATGGCTACACCTTC
NA,few,TRBJ2-7,TRBV18,14,CASSVQGRGYEQYF,TGTGCCAGCTCAGTACAGGGTAGGGGGTACGAGCAGTACTTC
TRBD1,NA,TRBJ1-3,TRBV28,15,CASSSGTASGNTIYF,TGTGCCAGCAGTTCGGGGACAGCCTCTGGAAACACCATATATTTT
TRBD1,NA,TRBJ2-5,TRBV7-2,15,CASSFGTGVRETQYF,TGTGCCAGCAGCTTCGGGACAGGGGTGCGGGAGACCCAGTACTTC
TRBD1,NA,TRBJ1-2,TRBV29-1,15,CSVANRGLGGGGYTF,TGCAGCGTGGCAAACAGGGGGCTAGGGGGTGGTGGCTACACCTTC
TRBD1,NA,TRBJ2-1,TRBV7-2,15,CASSFWTGDYNEQFF,TGTGCCAGCAGCTTCTGGACAGGGGACTACAATGAGCAGTTCTTC
NA,NA,TRBJ2-1,TRBV7-9,17,CASSQTKGRDTHNEQFF,TGTGCCAGCAGTCAAACCAAGGGCAGGGACACCCACAATGAGCAGTTCTTC
TRBD2,NA,TRBJ2-5,TRBV4-2,16,CASSQDFASGQETQYF,TGTGCCAGCAGCCAAGATTTCGCTAGCGGGCAAGAGACCCAGTACTTC
TRBD1,NA,TRBJ1-2,TRBV6-6,15,CASSYRDSLNYGYTF,TGTGCCAGCAGTTATCGGGACAGCCTCAACTATGGCTACACCTTC
NA,NA,TRBJ2-7,TRBV7-8,15,CASSLDRGPPYEQYF,TGTGCCAGCAGCTTAGATCGGGGGCCGCCCTACGAGCAGTACTTC
NA,NA,TRBJ1-1,TRBV18,14,CASSPPGKNTEAFF,TGTGCCAGCTCACCGCCAGGGAAGAACACTGAAGCTTTCTTT
NA,once,TRBJ1-2,TRBV28,14,CASSSPGRNYGYTF,TGTGCCAGCAGTTCCCCAGGCCGTAACTATGGCTACACCTTC
TRBD2,once,TRBJ2-7,TRBV5-1,16,CASSPRPGGRSYEQYF,TGCGCCAGCAGCCCGAGACCGGGCGGGAGGTCTTACGAGCAGTACTTC
NA,NA,TRBJ2-5,TRBV1,14,CTSSLTEVQETQYF,TGCACCAGCAGCCTAACCGAGGTCCAAGAGACCCAGTACTTC
NA,NA,TRBJ2-5,TRBV2,13,CASRAGGQETQYF,TGTGCCAGCAGGGCTGGCGGGCAAGAGACCCAGTACTTC
NA,once,TRBJ1-4,TRBV4-1,16,CASSQGAGESYEKLFF,TGCGCCAGCAGCCAAGGGGCAGGGGAGTCGTATGAAAAACTGTTTTTT
NA,NA,TRBJ2-7,TRBV7-2,15,CASTHQGDGTYEQYF,TGTGCCAGCACCCATCAAGGGGACGGTACCTACGAGCAGTACTTC
NA,NA,TRBJ1-2,TRBV28,13,CASSRGGGYGYTF,TGTGCCAGCAGCAGAGGGGGGGGCTATGGCTACACCTTC
TRBD2,NA,TRBJ2-1,TRBV19,16,CASMNAGTSGYNEQFF,TGTGCCAGTATGAACGCCGGGACTAGCGGCTACAATGAGCAGTTCTTC
NA,NA,TRBJ1-3,TRBV5-1,14,CASSSGNSGNTIYF,TGCGCCAGCAGCTCAGGGAACTCTGGAAACACCATATATTTT
TRBD2,NA,TRBJ2-1,TRBV10-3,17,CAISESGRESAYNEQFF,TGTGCCATCAGTGAGTCAGGGCGGGAGAGTGCCTACAATGAGCAGTTCTTC
NA,NA,TRBJ2-7,TRBV6-5,13,CASSSEAGYEQYF,TGTGCCAGCAGTTCCGAGGCGGGGTACGAGCAGTACTTC
NA,NA,TRBJ2-7,TRBV9,13,CASSPSIDYEQYF,TGTGCCAGCAGCCCCAGTATTGACTACGAGCAGTACTTC
NA,NA,TRBJ1-2,TRBV18,16,CASSRESRQSNYGYTF,TGTGCCAGCTCCAGAGAGTCACGGCAGTCTAACTATGGCTACACCTTC
TRBD1,NA,TRBJ2-7,TRBV7-6,15,CASSSRGTGVYEQYF,TGTGCCAGCAGCTCCCGGGGGACAGGGGTCTACGAGCAGTACTTC
NA,NA,TRBJ1-4,TRBV2,15,CASSEPGHYNEKLFF,TGTGCCAGCAGTGAGCCGGGACACTATAATGAAAAACTGTTTTTT
TRBD1,once,TRBJ1-1,TRBV5-1,15,CASSDGQGVWTEAFF,TGCGCCAGCAGCGACGGACAGGGCGTGTGGACTGAAGCTTTCTTT
NA,NA,TRBJ2-7,TRBV7-9,17,CASSFNRQELISYEQYF,TGTGCCAGCAGCTTTAACCGGCAGGAGCTCATTTCGTACGAGCAGTACTTC
NA,once,TRBJ1-5,TRBV7-9,18,CASSSIIGGDAGNQPQHF,TGTGCCAGCAGCTCGATCATCGGCGGGGACGCGGGCAATCAGCCCCAGCATTTT
NA,NA,TRBJ2-5,TRBV11-2,14,CASSLPGVPETQYF,TGTGCCAGCAGCTTGCCTGGGGTACCAGAGACCCAGTACTTC
NA,few,TRBJ2-7,TRBV6-1,13,CASTLADDYEQYF,TGTGCCAGCACCTTAGCGGACGACTACGAGCAGTACTTC
NA,NA,TRBJ1-1,TRBV19,12,CASSIGGVEAFF,TGTGCCAGTAGTATAGGAGGGGTTGAAGCTTTCTTT
NA,NA,TRBJ1-4,TRBV7-9,14,CASTQQGTNEKLFF,TGTGCCAGCACTCAACAAGGAACTAATGAAAAACTGTTTTTT
NA,NA,TRBJ1-1,TRBV15,13,CATSVTGPTEAFF,TGTGCCACCAGCGTCACAGGGCCCACTGAAGCTTTCTTT